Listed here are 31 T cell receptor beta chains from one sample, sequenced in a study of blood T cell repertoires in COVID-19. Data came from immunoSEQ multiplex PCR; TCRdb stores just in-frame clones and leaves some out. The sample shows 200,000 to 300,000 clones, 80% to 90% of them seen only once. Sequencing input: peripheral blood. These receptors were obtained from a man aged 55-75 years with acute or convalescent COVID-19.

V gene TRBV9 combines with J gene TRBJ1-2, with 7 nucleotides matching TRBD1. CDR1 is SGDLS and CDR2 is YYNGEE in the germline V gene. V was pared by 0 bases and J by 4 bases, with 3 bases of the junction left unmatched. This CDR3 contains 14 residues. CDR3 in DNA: TGTGCCAGCAGCGTAGATGCAGGGGGCTATGGCTACACCTTC. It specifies CASSVDAGGYGYTF.

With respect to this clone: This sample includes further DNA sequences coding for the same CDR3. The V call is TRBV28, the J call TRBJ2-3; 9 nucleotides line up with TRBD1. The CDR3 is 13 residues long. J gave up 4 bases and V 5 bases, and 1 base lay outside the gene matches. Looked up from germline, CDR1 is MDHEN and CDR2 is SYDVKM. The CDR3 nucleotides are TGTGCCAGCAGTCGACAGGGGGCAGATACGCAGTATTTT. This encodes CASSRQGADTQYF.

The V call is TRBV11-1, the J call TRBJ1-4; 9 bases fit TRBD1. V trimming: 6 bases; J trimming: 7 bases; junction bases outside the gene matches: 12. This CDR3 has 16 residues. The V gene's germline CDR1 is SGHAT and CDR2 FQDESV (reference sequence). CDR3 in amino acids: CASSRTPGQGREKLFF. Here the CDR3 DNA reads TGTGCCAGCAGTCGAACGCCGGGACAGGGCCGTGAAAAACTGTTTTTT.

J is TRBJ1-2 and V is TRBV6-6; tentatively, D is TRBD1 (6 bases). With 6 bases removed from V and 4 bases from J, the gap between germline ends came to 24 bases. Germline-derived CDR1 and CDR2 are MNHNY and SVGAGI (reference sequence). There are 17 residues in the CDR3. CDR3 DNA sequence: TGTGCCAGCAGCCGACAGGCTTTCGGTTCGGTGATCTATGGCTACACCTTC. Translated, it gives CASSRQAFGSVIYGYTF.

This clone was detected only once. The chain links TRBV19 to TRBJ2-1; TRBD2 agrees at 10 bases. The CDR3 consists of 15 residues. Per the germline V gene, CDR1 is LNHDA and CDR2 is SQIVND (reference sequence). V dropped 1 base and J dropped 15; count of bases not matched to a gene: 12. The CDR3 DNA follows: TGTGCCAGTAGTATAGGCGTAGACCGGACTAGCGGACTGTTCTTC. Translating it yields CASSIGVDRTSGLFF.

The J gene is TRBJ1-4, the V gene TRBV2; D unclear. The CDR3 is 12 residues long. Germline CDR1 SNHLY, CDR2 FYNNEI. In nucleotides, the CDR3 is TGTGCTGGAGGAGCGTCAGTTGAAAAACTGTTTTTT. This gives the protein CAGGASVEKLFF.

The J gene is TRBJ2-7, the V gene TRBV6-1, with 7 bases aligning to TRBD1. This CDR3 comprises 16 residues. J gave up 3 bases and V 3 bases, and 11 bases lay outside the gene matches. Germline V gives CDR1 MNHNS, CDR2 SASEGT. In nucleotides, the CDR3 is TGTGCCAGCAGTGACGACCGGGACAGTTTTTTCTACGAGCAGTACTTC. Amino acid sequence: CASSDDRDSFFYEQYF.

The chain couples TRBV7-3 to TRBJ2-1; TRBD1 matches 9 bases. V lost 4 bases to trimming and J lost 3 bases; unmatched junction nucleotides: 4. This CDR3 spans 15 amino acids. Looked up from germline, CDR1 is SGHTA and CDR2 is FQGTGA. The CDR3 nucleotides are TGTGCCAGCAGCTACGACAGGGGGGGCTACAATGAGCAGTTCTTC. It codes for CASSYDRGGYNEQFF.

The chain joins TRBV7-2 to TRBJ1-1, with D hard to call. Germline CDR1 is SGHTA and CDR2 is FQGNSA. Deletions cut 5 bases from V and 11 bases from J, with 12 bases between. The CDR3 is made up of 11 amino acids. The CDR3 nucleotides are TGTGCCAGCAGCGACACAGTTTTGGCTTTCTTT. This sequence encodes CASSDTVLAFF.

The CDR3 nucleotides read TGCGCCAGCAGCTTGGCCCAGTCCCACGAGCAGTACTTC. It encodes CASSLAQSHEQYF. The J gene is TRBJ2-7, the V gene TRBV5-1; D gene ambiguous. CDR3 length equals 13 residues. V dropped 0 bases and J dropped 5 bases, with 9 bases sitting between them. Germline lookup yields CDR1 SGHRS and CDR2 YFSETQ.

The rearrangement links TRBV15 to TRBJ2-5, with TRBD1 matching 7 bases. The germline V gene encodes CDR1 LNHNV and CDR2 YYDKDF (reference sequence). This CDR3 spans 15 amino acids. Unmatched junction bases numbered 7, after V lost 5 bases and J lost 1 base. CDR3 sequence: CATSPDRAIQETQYF. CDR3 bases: TGTGCCACCAGCCCTGACAGGGCTATCCAAGAGACCCAGTACTTC.

The CDR3 region is CASSTNRAGGYTF. The CDR3 DNA reads as TGTGCCAGCAGTACAAACCGGGCGGGGGGCTACACCTTC. The chain employs TRBV28 and TRBJ1-2; D call uncertain. Trimming stripped 5 bases from V and 8 bases from J, with 15 bases between. Germline V lookup: CDR1 MDHEN, CDR2 SYDVKM. This CDR3 has 13 amino acids.

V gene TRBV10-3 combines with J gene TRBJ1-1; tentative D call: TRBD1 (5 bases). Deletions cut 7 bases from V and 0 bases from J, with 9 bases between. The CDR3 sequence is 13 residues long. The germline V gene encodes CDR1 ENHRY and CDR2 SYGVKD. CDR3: CAIMAGLNTEAFF. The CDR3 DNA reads TGTGCCATCATGGCAGGGTTGAACACTGAAGCTTTCTTT.

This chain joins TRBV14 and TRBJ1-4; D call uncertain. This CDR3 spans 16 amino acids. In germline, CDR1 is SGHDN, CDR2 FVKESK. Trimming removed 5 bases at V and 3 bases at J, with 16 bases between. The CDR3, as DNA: TGTGCCAGCAGCTCGGACTTTGCCGGATCTAATGAAAAACTGTTTTTT. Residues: CASSSDFAGSNEKLFF.

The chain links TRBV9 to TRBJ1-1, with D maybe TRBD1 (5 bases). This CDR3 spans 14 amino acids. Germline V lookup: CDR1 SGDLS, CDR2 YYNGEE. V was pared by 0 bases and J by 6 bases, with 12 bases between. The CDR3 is CASSVAGGNAEAFF. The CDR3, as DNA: TGTGCCAGCAGCGTAGCGGGGGGTAATGCTGAAGCTTTCTTT.

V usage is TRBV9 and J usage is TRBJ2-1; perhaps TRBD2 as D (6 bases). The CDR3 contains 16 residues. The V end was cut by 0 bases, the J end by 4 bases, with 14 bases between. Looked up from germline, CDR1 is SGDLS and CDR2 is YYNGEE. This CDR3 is CASSVEGGTGYNEQFF. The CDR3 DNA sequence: TGTGCCAGCAGCGTAGAGGGCGGGACTGGATACAATGAGCAGTTCTTC.

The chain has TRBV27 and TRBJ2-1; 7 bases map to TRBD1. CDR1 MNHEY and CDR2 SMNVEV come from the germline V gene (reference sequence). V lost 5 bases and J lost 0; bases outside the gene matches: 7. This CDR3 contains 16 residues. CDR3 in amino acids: CASSGGQRLSYNEQFF. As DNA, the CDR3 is TGTGCCAGCAGTGGGGGACAGCGTCTCTCCTACAATGAGCAGTTCTTC.

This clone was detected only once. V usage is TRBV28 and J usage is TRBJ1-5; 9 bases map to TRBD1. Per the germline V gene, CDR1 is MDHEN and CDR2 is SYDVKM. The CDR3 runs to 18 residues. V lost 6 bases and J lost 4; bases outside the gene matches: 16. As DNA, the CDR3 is TGTGCCAGCAGCCAACGCCCCGGGACAGGGACGGGAAATCAGCCCCAGCATTTT. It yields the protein CASSQRPGTGTGNQPQHF.

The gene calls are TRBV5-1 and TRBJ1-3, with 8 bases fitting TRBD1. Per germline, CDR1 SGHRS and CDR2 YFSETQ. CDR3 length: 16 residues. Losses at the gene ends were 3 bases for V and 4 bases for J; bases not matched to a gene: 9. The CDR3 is CASSSTGGARGNTIYF. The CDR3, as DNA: TGCGCCAGCAGCTCAACAGGGGGAGCCAGGGGAAACACCATATATTTT.

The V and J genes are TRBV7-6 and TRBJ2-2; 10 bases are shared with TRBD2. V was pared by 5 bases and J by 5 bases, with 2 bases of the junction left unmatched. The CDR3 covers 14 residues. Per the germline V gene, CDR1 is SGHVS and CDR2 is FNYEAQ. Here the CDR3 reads CASSLSGRTGELFF. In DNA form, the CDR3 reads TGTGCCAGCAGCCTTAGCGGGAGGACCGGGGAGCTGTTTTTT.

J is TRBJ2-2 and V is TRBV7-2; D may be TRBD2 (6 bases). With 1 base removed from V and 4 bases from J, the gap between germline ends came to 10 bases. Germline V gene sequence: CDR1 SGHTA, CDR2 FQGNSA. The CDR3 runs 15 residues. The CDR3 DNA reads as TGTGCCAGCAGCTTAGATTCGCGGGGCACCGGGGAGCTGTTTTTT. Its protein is CASSLDSRGTGELFF.

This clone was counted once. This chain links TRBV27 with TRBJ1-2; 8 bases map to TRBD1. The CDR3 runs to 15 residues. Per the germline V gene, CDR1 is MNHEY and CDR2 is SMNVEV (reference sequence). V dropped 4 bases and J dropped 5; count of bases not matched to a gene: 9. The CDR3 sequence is CASSSWTGRGYGYTF. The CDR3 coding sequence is TGTGCCAGCAGTTCTTGGACAGGGAGAGGATATGGCTACACCTTC.

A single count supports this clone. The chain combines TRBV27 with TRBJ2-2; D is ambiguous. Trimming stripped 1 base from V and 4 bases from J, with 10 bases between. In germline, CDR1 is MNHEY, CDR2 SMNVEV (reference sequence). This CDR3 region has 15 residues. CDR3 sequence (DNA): TGTGCCAGCAGTTTATATCCAGGTTCCACCGGGGAGCTGTTTTTT. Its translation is CASSLYPGSTGELFF.

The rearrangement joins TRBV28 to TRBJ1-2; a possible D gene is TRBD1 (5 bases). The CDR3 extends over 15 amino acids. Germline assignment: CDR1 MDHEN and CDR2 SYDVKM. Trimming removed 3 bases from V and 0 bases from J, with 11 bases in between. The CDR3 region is CASSLVTATNYGYTF. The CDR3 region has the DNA TGTGCCAGCAGTTTGGTGACAGCTACTAACTATGGCTACACCTTC.

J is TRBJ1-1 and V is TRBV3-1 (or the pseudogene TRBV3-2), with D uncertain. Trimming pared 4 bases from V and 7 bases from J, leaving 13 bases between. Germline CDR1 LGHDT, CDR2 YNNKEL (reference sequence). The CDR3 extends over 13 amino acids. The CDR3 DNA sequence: TGTGCCAGCAGCCGTCTTCGCGATGATGAAGCTTTCTTT. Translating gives CASSRLRDDEAFF.

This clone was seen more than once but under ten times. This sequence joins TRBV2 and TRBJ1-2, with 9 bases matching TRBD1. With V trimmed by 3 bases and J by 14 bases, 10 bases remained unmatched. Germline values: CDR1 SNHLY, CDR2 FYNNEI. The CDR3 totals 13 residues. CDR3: CASSEGQGFVETF. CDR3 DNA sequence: TGTGCCAGCAGTGAGGGACAGGGTTTCGTGGAAACCTTC.

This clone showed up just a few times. In nucleotides, the CDR3 is TGTGCCAGTAGTATCTCGGCTAGCGGACTCCATGAGCAGTACTTC. Amino acid sequence: CASSISASGLHEQYF. This chain uses TRBV19 with TRBJ2-7; 7 bases map to TRBD2. CDR1 is LNHDA and CDR2 is SQIVND in the germline V gene (reference sequence). Unmatched junction bases numbered 12, after V lost 3 bases and J lost 7 bases. This CDR3 spans 15 amino acids.

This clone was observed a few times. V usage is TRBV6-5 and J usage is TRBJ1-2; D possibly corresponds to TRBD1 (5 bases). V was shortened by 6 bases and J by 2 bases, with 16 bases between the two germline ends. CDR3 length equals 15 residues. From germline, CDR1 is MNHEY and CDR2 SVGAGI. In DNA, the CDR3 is TGTGCCAGCAGAATCCCAGGGCGGGGGAACTATGGCTACACCTTC. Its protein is CASRIPGRGNYGYTF.

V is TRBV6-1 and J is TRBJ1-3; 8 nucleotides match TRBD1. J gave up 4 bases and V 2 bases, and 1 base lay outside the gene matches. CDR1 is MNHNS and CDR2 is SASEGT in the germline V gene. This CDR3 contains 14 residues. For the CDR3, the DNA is TGTGCCAGCAGTGAACGGACAGGGGGAAACACCATATATTTT. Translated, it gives CASSERTGGNTIYF.

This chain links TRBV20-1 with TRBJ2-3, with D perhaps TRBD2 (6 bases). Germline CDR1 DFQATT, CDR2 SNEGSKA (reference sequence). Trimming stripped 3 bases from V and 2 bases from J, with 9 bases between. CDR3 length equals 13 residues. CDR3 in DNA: TGCAGTGCTAGTTCGGGAGCCACAGATACGCAGTATTTT. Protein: CSASSGATDTQYF.

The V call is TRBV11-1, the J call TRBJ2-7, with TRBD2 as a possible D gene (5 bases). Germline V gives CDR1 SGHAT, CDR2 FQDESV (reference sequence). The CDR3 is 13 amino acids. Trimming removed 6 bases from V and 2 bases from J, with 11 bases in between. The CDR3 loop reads CASSPGGPYEQYF. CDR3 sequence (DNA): TGTGCCAGCAGTCCCGGAGGACCCTACGAGCAGTACTTC.